The 25 T cell receptor beta chains given below trace back to one sample, sequenced in a study of cytomegalovirus exposure and HLA in healthy donors. In the PCR, 60 Vbeta and 13 Jbeta primers were used. Only in-frame clones appear in the TCRdb table, and some are missing; sequencing was by immunoSEQ multiplex PCR. The sample carries about 220,000 clones, 60% to 80% recorded once. The sample was PBMCs. Receptor source: a woman aged 25 to 39 in good health and CMV-seronegative.

In its sample, this clone was seen once. The gene calls are TRBV6-1 and TRBJ2-5; D possibly corresponds to TRBD2 (6 bases). Germline CDR1 is MNHNS and CDR2 is SASEGT. CDR3 length equals 15 residues. V was trimmed by 2 bases and J by 11 bases, leaving 21 bases between them. The CDR3 loop is CASSENWGVPYGQYF. CDR3 nucleotides: TGTGCCAGCAGTGAAAATTGGGGGGTTCCCTACGGGCAGTACTTC.

This rearrangement joins TRBV6-1 to TRBJ2-7; TRBD1 matches at 9 bases. Losses at the gene ends were 10 bases for V and 4 bases for J; bases not matched to a gene: 8. There are 13 residues in the CDR3. CDR1 and CDR2 (germline): MNHNS, SASEGT. The CDR3 protein is CAIAGTGLYEQYF. CDR3 nucleotides: TGTGCCATCGCCGGGACAGGGCTTTACGAGCAGTACTTC.

This clone was recorded a few times. This rearrangement joins TRBV29-1 to TRBJ2-3, with D uncertain. This CDR3 contains 13 residues. With 2 bases removed from V and 2 bases from J, the gap between germline ends came to 8 bases. Germline V gene lookup returns CDR1 SQVTM and CDR2 ANQGSEA. The CDR3 bases are TGCAGCGTTGAAATTGAGAACACAGATACGCAGTATTTT. It yields the protein CSVEIENTDTQYF.

The chain has TRBV7-3 and TRBJ2-3; D is unclear. V lost 6 bases to trimming and J lost 0 bases, with 10 bases between them. Germline V lookup: CDR1 SGHTA, CDR2 FQGTGA. The CDR3 covers 14 residues. The chain's CDR3 is CASSVGFSTDTQYF. CDR3 DNA sequence: TGTGCCAGCAGTGTCGGGTTTAGCACAGATACGCAGTATTTT.

The rearrangement links TRBV6-1 to TRBJ1-2, with TRBD1 matching 7 bases. The CDR3 sequence is 13 residues long. V gave up 5 bases and J gave up 4 bases; unmatched junction bases: 4. Germline loops: CDR1 MNHNS, CDR2 SASEGT. CDR3 in amino acids: CASSLTGVYGYTF. CDR3 coding DNA: TGTGCCAGCAGTTTAACAGGGGTCTATGGCTACACCTTC.

This clone was observed a handful of times. This rearrangement joins TRBV27 to TRBJ2-7; D is ambiguous. Germline V gene data show CDR1 as MNHEY and CDR2 as SMNVEV (reference sequence). V lost 2 bases and J lost 0, with 5 bases in between. The CDR3 runs to 13 residues. CDR3 bases: TGTGCCAGCAGTTTAATTCTCTCCTACGAGCAGTACTTC. Translated, it gives CASSLILSYEQYF.

The chain links TRBV6-5 to TRBJ1-1; 8 nucleotides line up with TRBD1. This CDR3 is built from 15 residues. V shed 6 bases, J shed 0 bases, and the junction held 6 bases outside the gene matches. Germline values: CDR1 MNHEY, CDR2 SVGAGI. CDR3 loop: CASRDRGSMNTEAFF. CDR3 sequence (DNA): TGTGCCAGCAGAGACAGGGGCTCCATGAACACTGAAGCTTTCTTT.

This clone appeared a single time. The gene calls are TRBV20-1 and TRBJ2-1; no clear D gene. Germline values: CDR1 DFQATT, CDR2 SNEGSKA (reference sequence). Trimming stripped 6 bases from V and 11 bases from J, with 11 bases between. The CDR3 runs 10 residues. CDR3 sequence: CSALGLQQFF. CDR3 nucleotide sequence: TGCAGTGCCCTTGGGCTACAGCAGTTCTTC.

Only a few counts were recorded for this clone. The rearrangement joins TRBV27 to TRBJ1-2; the D gene is possibly TRBD1 (6 bases). V shed 10 bases and J shed 4 bases, with 10 bases lying between them. This CDR3 spans 11 amino acids. Looked up from germline, CDR1 is MNHEY and CDR2 is SMNVEV (reference sequence). For the CDR3, the DNA is TGTGCCACACGGACAGTCTATGGCTACACCTTC. This encodes CATRTVYGYTF.

This clone was observed once. This rearrangement joins TRBV5-1 to TRBJ2-1; the D gene is possibly TRBD2 (6 bases). Per the germline V gene, CDR1 is SGHRS and CDR2 is YFSETQ. This CDR3 region has 15 residues. Between the trimmed V and J ends, which lost 0 bases and 4 bases, there was a span of 11 bases. DNA of the CDR3: TGCGCCAGCAGCTTGGAGTCTAGCGCATACAATGAGCAGTTCTTC. Translated, it gives CASSLESSAYNEQFF.

This chain links TRBV19 with TRBJ2-5; the D gene is possibly TRBD2 (7 bases). V lost 4 bases, J lost 9 bases, and 18 bases lay in between. CDR3 length: 14 amino acids. Germline V gene sequence: CDR1 LNHDA, CDR2 SQIVND (reference sequence). The CDR3 bases are TGTGCCAGTAGTAAGGGCGGGGGCCCAGGGGCCCAGTACTTC. This encodes CASSKGGGPGAQYF. Supplemented by reference TRBV19 and TRBJ2-5, the full variable domain reads DGGITQSPKYLFRKEGQNVTLSCEQNLNHDAMYWYRQDPGQGLRLIYYSQIVNDFQKGDIAEGYSVSREKKESFPLTVTSAQKNPTAFYLCASSKGGGPGAQYFGPGTRLLVL.

On this clone: Compared with germline, one end of the junction differs, possibly owing to a read error. The identical CDR3 is also encoded by other nucleotide sequences in the sample. V is TRBV19 and J is TRBJ2-1, with TRBD2 matching over 9 bases. The germline gives CDR1 LNHDA, CDR2 SQIVND (reference sequence). The length of the CDR3 is 17 residues. The CDR3 loop reads CASSIRSGGTSLYEQFF. For the CDR3, the DNA is TGTGCCAGCAGTATTAGGTCGGGGGGGACTAGCTTATATGAGCAGTTCTTC.

The rearrangement uses TRBV18 and TRBJ1-1; D is undetermined. The CDR3 is made up of 13 amino acids. Germline V CDR1 and CDR2: KGHSH, LQKENI. Trimming left V 2 bases short and J 10 bases short, with 14 bases between. The CDR3 DNA sequence: TGTGCCAGCTCACCATTAGGTGAGCGACGAGCTTTCTTT. This sequence encodes CASSPLGERRAFF. Full variable domain (outside the CDR3, taken from reference TRBV18 and TRBJ1-1): NAGVMQNPRHLVRRRGQEARLRCSPMKGHSHVYWYRQLPEEGLKFMVYLQKENIIDESGMPKERFSAEFPKEGPSILRIQQVVRGDSAAYFCASSPLGERRAFFGQGTRLTVV.

The chain carries TRBV6-6 and TRBJ1-1; no clear D. The CDR3 loop spans 11 amino acids. Germline CDR1 and CDR2: MNHNY and SVGAGI (reference sequence). V gave up 10 bases and J gave up 8 bases, with 14 bases separating them. The CDR3 sequence: CAIQPLSEAFF. In DNA, the CDR3 is TGTGCCATACAGCCATTATCCGAAGCTTTCTTT.

The rearrangement links TRBV14 to TRBJ2-1, with 7 bases lining up with TRBD1. Germline lookup yields CDR1 SGHDN and CDR2 FVKESK. V shed 1 base and J 5 bases; nucleotides not matched to a gene: 5. This CDR3 contains 15 residues. CDR3 sequence (DNA): TGTGCCAGCAGCCAAGTAGGGGACAGTGACAATGAGCAGTTCTTC. This translates into CASSQVGDSDNEQFF.

V gene TRBV2 combines with J gene TRBJ1-4, with a possible D match to TRBD1 (6 bases). The germline V gene encodes CDR1 SNHLY and CDR2 FYNNEI. CDR3 length equals 20 residues. V gave up 8 bases and J gave up 4 bases, with 32 bases separating them. Here the CDR3 DNA reads TGTGCCAGCTTCTTCCTGACCCCAGGGGTAAAGGAGAGTCGTAATGAAAAACTGTTTTTT. This translates into CASFFLTPGVKESRNEKLFF.

The rearrangement uses TRBV29-1 and TRBJ2-3; 10 bases map to TRBD1. The V and J ends lost 7 bases and 3 bases, in that order; junction bases with no gene match: 10. The CDR3 is made up of 15 amino acids. The V gene's germline CDR1 is SQVTM and CDR2 ANQGSEA. CDR3 region: CSGIRPGQGTDTQYF. CDR3 bases: TGCAGCGGGATAAGACCGGGACAGGGGACAGATACGCAGTATTTT.

The CDR3 loop is CASSESTLGTEAFF. The CDR3 region has the DNA TGTGCCAGCAGTGAATCGACTCTGGGCACTGAAGCTTTCTTT. V usage is TRBV6-5 and J usage is TRBJ1-1, with unresolved D. CDR3 length: 14 amino acids. CDR1 is MNHEY and CDR2 is SVGAGI in the germline V gene. Trimming shortened V by 5 bases and J by 4 bases, and 14 bases separated the two germline ends.

This chain links TRBV6-6 with TRBJ1-1; the D is unclear. CDR3 length: 15 amino acids. Germline lookup yields CDR1 MNHNY and CDR2 SVGAGI (reference sequence). V was pared by 2 bases and J by 1 base, with 11 bases between. The CDR3 DNA follows: TGTGCCAGCAGTTACGTTCGACCGGGGAACACTGAAGCTTTCTTT. The encoded protein is CASSYVRPGNTEAFF.

The CDR3: CASSPDSARQPQHF. In nucleotides, the CDR3 is TGTGCCAGCAGTCCGGACTCGGCTCGTCAGCCCCAGCATTTT. The chain employs TRBV6-5 and TRBJ1-5; D not certain. V lost 5 bases to trimming and J lost 6 bases, with 14 bases between them. This CDR3 comprises 14 residues. Germline CDR1 and CDR2: MNHEY and SVGAGI.

The chain combines TRBV25-1 with TRBJ2-3; 11 bases are shared with TRBD2. The CDR3 covers 17 residues. Germline trimming cut 4 bases from V and 2 bases from J; bases unmatched to any gene: 8. Germline CDR1 is MGHDK and CDR2 is SYGVNS. The CDR3 here is CASSARGLAEVTDTQYF. In nucleotides, the CDR3 is TGTGCCAGCAGTGCCCGGGGACTAGCGGAAGTCACAGATACGCAGTATTTT.

This rearrangement joins TRBV2 to TRBJ1-6; D is undetermined. This CDR3 is 15 amino acids long. Per germline, CDR1 SNHLY and CDR2 FYNNEI. With 8 bases removed from V and 6 bases from J, the gap between germline ends came to 17 bases. The DNA for the CDR3 is TGTGCCAGCTCCGGTGGGCGGGGTTTTAATTCACCCCTCCACTTT. Its translation is CASSGGRGFNSPLHF.

This clone appeared a few times. The genes are TRBV29-1 and TRBJ1-1; 11 bases fit TRBD1. Germline V lookup: CDR1 SQVTM, CDR2 ANQGSEA. The CDR3 extends over 12 amino acids. CDR3: CAADRGRTEAFF. CDR3 nucleotides: TGCGCCGCGGACAGGGGGCGAACTGAAGCTTTCTTT.

The chain joins TRBV30 to TRBJ1-1, with D perhaps matching TRBD1 (6 bases). The V and J ends lost 0 bases and 0 bases respectively, with 14 bases between them. The CDR3 extends over 16 amino acids. The germline V gene has CDR1 GTSNPN and CDR2 SVGIG (reference sequence). The CDR3 nucleotides read TGTGCCTGGAGTGTAGCCCAGGGGCCTTTGAACACTGAAGCTTTCTTT. Protein product: CAWSVAQGPLNTEAFF.

This sequence joins TRBV10-2 and TRBJ2-1; 8 positions match TRBD2. After removal of 8 bases from V and 8 bases from J, the junction contained 5 bases not matched to a gene. The CDR3 is 12 amino acids. Germline V gene data show CDR1 as WSHSY and CDR2 as SAAADI. Written as DNA, the CDR3 is TGCGCCAGCGGTCCCGGGGGGGATGAGCAGTTCTTC. It encodes CASGPGGDEQFF.